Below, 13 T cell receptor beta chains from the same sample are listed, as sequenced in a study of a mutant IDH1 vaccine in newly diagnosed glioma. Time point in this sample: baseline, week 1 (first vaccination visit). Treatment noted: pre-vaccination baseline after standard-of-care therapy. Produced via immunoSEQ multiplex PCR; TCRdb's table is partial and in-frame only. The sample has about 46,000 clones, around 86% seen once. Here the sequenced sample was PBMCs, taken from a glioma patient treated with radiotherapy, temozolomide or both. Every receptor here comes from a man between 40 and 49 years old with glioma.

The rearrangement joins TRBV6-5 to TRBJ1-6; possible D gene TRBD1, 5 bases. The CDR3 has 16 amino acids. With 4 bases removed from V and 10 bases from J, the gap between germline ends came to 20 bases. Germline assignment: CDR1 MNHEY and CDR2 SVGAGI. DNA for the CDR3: TGTGCCAGCAGTTTCTCCGGGACCTCTCTAAGGTCACCCCTCCACTTT. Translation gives CASSFSGTSLRSPLHF.

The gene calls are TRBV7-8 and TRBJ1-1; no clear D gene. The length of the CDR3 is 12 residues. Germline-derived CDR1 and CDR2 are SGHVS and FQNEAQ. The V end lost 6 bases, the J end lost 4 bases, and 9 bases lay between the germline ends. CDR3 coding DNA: TGTGCCAGCAGTCGGCATGGCACTGAAGCTTTCTTT. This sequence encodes CASSRHGTEAFF.

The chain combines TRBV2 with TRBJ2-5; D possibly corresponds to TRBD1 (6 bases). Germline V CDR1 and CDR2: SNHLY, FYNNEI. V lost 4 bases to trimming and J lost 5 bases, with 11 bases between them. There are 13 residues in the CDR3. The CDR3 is CASSVYRVETQYF. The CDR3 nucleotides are TGTGCCAGCAGTGTTTACAGGGTGGAGACCCAGTACTTC.

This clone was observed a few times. The CDR3 loop is CASSLKGAGVHEQYF. The CDR3, as DNA: TGTGCCAGTAGCCTTAAGGGGGCAGGTGTGCACGAGCAGTACTTC. The chain is built from TRBV19 and TRBJ2-7; 7 bases align to TRBD1. V lost 6 bases and J lost 5; bases outside the gene matches: 13. Looked up from germline, CDR1 is LNHDA and CDR2 is SQIVND (reference sequence). This CDR3 has 15 residues.

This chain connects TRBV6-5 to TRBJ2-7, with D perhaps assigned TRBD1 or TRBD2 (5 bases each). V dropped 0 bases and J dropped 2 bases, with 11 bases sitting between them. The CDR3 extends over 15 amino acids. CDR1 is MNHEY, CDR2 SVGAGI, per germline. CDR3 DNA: TGTGCCAGCAGTTACTCGATTGGGACCCCCTACGAGCAGTACTTC. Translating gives CASSYSIGTPYEQYF.

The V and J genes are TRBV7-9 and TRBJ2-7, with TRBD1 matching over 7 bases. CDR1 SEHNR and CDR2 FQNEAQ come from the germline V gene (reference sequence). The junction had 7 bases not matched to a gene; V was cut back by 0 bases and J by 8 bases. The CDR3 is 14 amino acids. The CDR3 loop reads CASSLAPPGGKQYF. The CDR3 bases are TGTGCCAGCAGCTTAGCCCCCCCAGGGGGAAAGCAGTACTTC. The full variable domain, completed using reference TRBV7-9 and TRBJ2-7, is DTGVSQNPRHKITKRGQNVTFRCDPISEHNRLYWYRQTLGQGPEFLTYFQNEAQLEKSRLLSDRFSAERPKGSFSTLEIQRTEQGDSAMYLCASSLAPPGGKQYFGPGTRLTVT.

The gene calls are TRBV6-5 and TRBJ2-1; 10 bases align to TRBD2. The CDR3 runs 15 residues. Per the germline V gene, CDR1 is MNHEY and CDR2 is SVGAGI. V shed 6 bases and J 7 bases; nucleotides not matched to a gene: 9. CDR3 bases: TGTGCCAGCAGGGGGAGCGGGAGGGAGGGGAATGAGCAGTTCTTC. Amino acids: CASRGSGREGNEQFF.

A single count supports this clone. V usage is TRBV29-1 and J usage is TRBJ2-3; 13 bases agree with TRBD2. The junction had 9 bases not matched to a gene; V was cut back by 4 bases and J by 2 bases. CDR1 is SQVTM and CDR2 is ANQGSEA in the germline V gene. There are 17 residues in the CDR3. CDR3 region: CSVGGTSGNLNTDTQYF. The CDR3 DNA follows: TGCAGCGTTGGGGGGACTAGCGGGAATCTTAACACAGATACGCAGTATTTT.

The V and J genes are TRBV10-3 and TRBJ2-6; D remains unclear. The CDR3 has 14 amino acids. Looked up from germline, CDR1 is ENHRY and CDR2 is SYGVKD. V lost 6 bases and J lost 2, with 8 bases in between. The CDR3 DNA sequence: TGTGCCATCAGGCCAGACGCTGGGGCCAACGTCCTGACTTTC. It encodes CAIRPDAGANVLTF.

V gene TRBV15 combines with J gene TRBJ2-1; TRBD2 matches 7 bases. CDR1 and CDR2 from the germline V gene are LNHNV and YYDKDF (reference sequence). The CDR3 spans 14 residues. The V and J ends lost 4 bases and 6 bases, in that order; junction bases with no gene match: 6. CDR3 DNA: TGTGCCACCAGCAACAAGCGGGAAGGCAATGAGCAGTTCTTC. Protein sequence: CATSNKREGNEQFF.

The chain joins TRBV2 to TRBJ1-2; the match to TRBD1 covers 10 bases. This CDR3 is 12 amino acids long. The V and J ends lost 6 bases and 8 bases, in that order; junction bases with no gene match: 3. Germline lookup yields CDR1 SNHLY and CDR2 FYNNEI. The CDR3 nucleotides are TGTGCCAGCAGGACAGGGGGCGGCGGCTACACCTTC. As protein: CASRTGGGGYTF.

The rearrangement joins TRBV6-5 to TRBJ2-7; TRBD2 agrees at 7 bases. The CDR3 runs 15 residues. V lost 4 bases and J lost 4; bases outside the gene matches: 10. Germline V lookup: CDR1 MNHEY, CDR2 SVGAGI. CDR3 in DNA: TGTGCCAGCAGTTGGGCGATAGACGGGAGGTACGAGCAGTACTTC. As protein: CASSWAIDGRYEQYF.

The CDR3 loop is CASSGGQGVGNQPQHF. The CDR3 nucleotides are TGTGCCAGTAGTGGTGGACAGGGTGTAGGAAATCAGCCCCAGCATTTT. V gene TRBV19 combines with J gene TRBJ1-5; 8 bases map to TRBD1. Looked up from germline, CDR1 is LNHDA and CDR2 is SQIVND (reference sequence). CDR3 length: 16 residues. After removal of 5 bases from V and 4 bases from J, the junction contained 10 bases not matched to a gene.